The source of this T cell receptor beta chain is a study of CD8 T cells in ankylosing spondylitis. Findings and caveats of the study: Significant enrichment of disease-linked clones was reported in matched ankylosing spondylitis synovial fluid. Seemingly characteristic of ankylosing spondylitis blood was a TCR beta motif consisting of under 10 highly homologous variants.

As the method for making TCR beta libraries, quantitative 5'-RACE with molecular barcodes was used. TCRdb recomputed calls from the 5' RACE reads with MiXCR, one row per CDR3 protein. This table has around 180,000 distinct CDR3 sequences, over 15% appearing once. CDR1 is MNHEY and CDR2 is SMNVEV in the germline V gene (reference sequence). Trimming removed 5 bases from V and 5 bases from J; junction bases left unmatched: 10. CDR3 length: 15 amino acids. This clonotype was seen at least ten times. What it recognizes is unknown. The gene calls are TRBV27 and TRBJ2-7; 9 nucleotides line up with TRBD1. Input material: blood, either unsorted or a sorted T cell fraction (not recorded which). The clonotype originates from a male donor aged 5-30 years with ankylosing spondylitis or in good health (not recorded which). CDR3 nucleotides: TGTGCCAGCAGTCCGATCCGGGACAGGGCTGACGAGCAGTACTTC. Protein sequence: CASSPIRDRADEQYF.